This TCR beta chain was sequenced during a study of shared T cell receptors in the human thymus. Here immunoSEQ multiplex PCR was the method, and the copy in TCRdb shows in-frame clones only, minus some. The sample lists hundreds of thousands of clones; more than 75% were seen once. A note on this clone: Other DNA sequences within the sample encode an identical CDR3.

Trimming took 2 bases from V and 1 from J, leaving 4 bases between them. In germline, CDR1 is MNHEY, CDR2 SMNVEV (reference sequence). CDR3 length: 13 amino acids. The same specimen was also included in a second study, on human thymus T cells. That source reports: The donors were infants in Finland with congenital heart defects, otherwise immunologically healthy. Related reports documented highly overlapping thymic repertoires among unrelated individuals.

The chain employs TRBV27 and TRBJ2-3; D uncertain. Sequences were obtained from thymocytes. This clonotype was obtained from a boy under two years old with a congenital heart defect. The CDR3 region has the DNA TGTGCCAGCAGTTTAAGCGGCACAGATACGCAGTATTTT. Its translation: CASSLSGTDTQYF.